The 21 T cell receptor beta chains listed next were all sequenced from one sample in a study of shared clonotypes between healthy human individuals. Some clones are missing from TCRdb's copy, which holds only in-frame ones; the method was immunoSEQ multiplex PCR. Among over 400,000 clones, approximately 95% were seen once, and the ten largest hold approximately 0.06%. The sequencing input was naive CD4+ T cells sorted from blood. Subset noted: CD45RA+ positively selected. The receptors originated from a woman in her twenties or thirties in good health.

The rearrangement joins TRBV2 to TRBJ2-1; either TRBD1 or TRBD2 may fit D (6 bases each). Germline CDR1 and CDR2: SNHLY and FYNNEI. The germline V and J ends were trimmed by 7 bases and 7 bases, with 20 bases remaining between them. The CDR3 covers 15 residues. The CDR3 DNA sequence: TGTGCCAGCAACAGGGCAGGAATCAGCGGGAATGAGCAGTTCTTC. This translates into CASNRAGISGNEQFF.

This clone occurred once. This chain links TRBV27 with TRBJ2-1, with TRBD2 matching 8 bases. With V trimmed by 5 bases and J by 2 bases, 5 bases remained unmatched. The CDR3 is 15 amino acids. Germline V gene data show CDR1 as MNHEY and CDR2 as SMNVEV (reference sequence). CDR3 sequence reads: CASSLAGRTYNEQFF. For the CDR3, the DNA is TGTGCCAGCAGTCTAGCGGGCCGAACCTACAATGAGCAGTTCTTC.

V is TRBV21-1 and J is TRBJ2-2; TRBD1, the table's D call, was not compared with the DNA. TRBV21-1 is termed a pseudogene. The CDR3 runs 16 residues. The CDR3 sequence is CASSKGTGSNTGELFF. The DNA of the CDR3 is TGTGCCAGCAGCAAAGGGACAGGGTCGAACACCGGGGAGCTGTTTTTT.

This CDR3 reads CSVEVVENTEAFF. CDR3 DNA sequence: TGCAGCGTTGAAGTTGTTGAGAACACTGAAGCTTTCTTT. The rearrangement joins TRBV29-1 to TRBJ1-1; D remains ambiguous. The CDR3 is 13 amino acids. The germline V and J ends were trimmed by 1 base and 1 base, with 7 bases remaining between them. The germline gives CDR1 SQVTM, CDR2 ANQGSEA.

The chain recombines TRBV5-1 with TRBJ2-3; either TRBD1 or TRBD2 may supply D (6 bases each). Per germline, CDR1 SGHRS and CDR2 YFSETQ. This CDR3 spans 14 amino acids. The germline V and J ends were trimmed by 4 bases and 6 bases, with 15 bases remaining between them. For the CDR3, the DNA is TGCGCCAGCAGCCCGCTGGTGGGGGGCGATACGCAGTATTTT. Encoded protein: CASSPLVGGDTQYF.

This clone appeared a single time. The chain recombines TRBV18 with TRBJ2-7; 9 bases are a match to TRBD1. V gave up 3 bases and J gave up 4 bases; unmatched junction bases: 7. Germline V gene sequence: CDR1 KGHSH, CDR2 LQKENI. The CDR3 is 15 residues long. This CDR3 is CASSPVGQGGYEQYF. The DNA of the CDR3 is TGTGCCAGCTCACCGGTGGGACAGGGAGGGTACGAGCAGTACTTC.

The chain links TRBV5-4 to TRBJ1-2; no definite D call. The CDR3 spans 14 residues. The V end was cut by 0 bases, the J end by 2 bases, with 8 bases between. CDR1 and CDR2 from the germline V gene are SGHNT and YYREEE (reference sequence). The CDR3, as DNA: TGTGCCAGCAGCTTGGCGGACCTAAACTATGGCTACACCTTC. Translated: CASSLADLNYGYTF. Drawing the rest from reference TRBV5-4 and TRBJ1-2, the complete variable domain is ETGVTQSPTHLIKTRGQQVTLRCSSQSGHNTVSWYQQALGQGPQFIFQYYREEENGRGNFPPRFSGLQFPNYSSELNVNALELDDSALYLCASSLADLNYGYTFGSGTRLTVV.

The V gene is TRBV18, the J gene TRBJ1-1; tentatively, D is TRBD1 (5 bases). The length of the CDR3 is 15 residues. CDR1 is KGHSH and CDR2 is LQKENI in the germline V gene. Trimming removed 0 bases from V and 5 bases from J, with 13 bases in between. DNA of the CDR3: TGTGCCAGCTCACCACCGGGGGTAGTAGGGACTGAAGCTTTCTTT. Protein product: CASSPPGVVGTEAFF.

The genes are TRBV4-1 and TRBJ2-2; 13 positions match TRBD2. The germline CDR1 and CDR2 sequences are MGHRA and YSYEKL. The CDR3 length is 17 residues. J gave up 4 bases and V 4 bases, and 6 bases lay outside the gene matches. CDR3 sequence: CASSRLAGGLVTGELFF. The CDR3 coding sequence is TGCGCCAGCAGCCGACTAGCGGGAGGACTAGTCACCGGGGAGCTGTTTTTT.

The chain combines TRBV28 with TRBJ2-7; 7 bases are shared with TRBD2. Germline V lookup: CDR1 MDHEN, CDR2 SYDVKM. J lost 4 bases, V lost 7 bases, and 16 bases had no gene match. This CDR3 is built from 16 residues. The chain's CDR3 is CASTPVPGGMTYEQYF. The CDR3 DNA sequence: TGTGCCAGCACCCCAGTCCCGGGGGGAATGACTTACGAGCAGTACTTC.

V usage is TRBV25-1 and J usage is TRBJ2-1; D not resolved. V was trimmed by 1 base and J by 8 bases, leaving 12 bases between them. Germline V gene lookup returns CDR1 MGHDK and CDR2 SYGVNS. This CDR3 is 14 amino acids long. The DNA for the CDR3 is TGTGCCAGCAGTGAATGGGCCCCTGGTGATGAGCAGTTCTTC. Residues: CASSEWAPGDEQFF.

This clone was seen a single time. A read error may account for a junction end that differs from germline. This chain uses TRBV28 with TRBJ2-7; 7 bases are shared with TRBD1. The CDR3 consists of 13 residues. The germline CDR1 and CDR2 sequences are MDHEN and SYDVKM. The CDR3 is CASRLTGAYEQYF. CDR3 DNA sequence: TGTGCCAGCCGTTTAACAGGGGCCTACGAGCAGTACTTC.

The gene calls are TRBV5-1 and TRBJ2-6; no clear D gene. This CDR3 has 18 residues. V lost 0 bases to trimming and J lost 1 base, with 14 bases between them. CDR1 is SGHRS and CDR2 is YFSETQ in the germline V gene. This chain's CDR3 is CASSLVTLSRSGANVLTF. CDR3 in DNA: TGCGCCAGCAGCTTGGTGACCTTATCCCGGTCTGGGGCCAACGTCCTGACTTTC. The full variable domain, its missing parts supplied by reference TRBV5-1 and TRBJ2-6, is KAGVTQTPRYLIKTRGQQVTLSCSPISGHRSVSWYQQTPGQGLQFLFEYFSETQRNKGNFPGRFSGRQFSNSRSEMNVSTLELGDSALYLCASSLVTLSRSGANVLTFGAGSRLTVL.

J is TRBJ1-6 and V is TRBV29-1; perhaps TRBD1 as D (5 bases). CDR3 size: 17 residues. From germline, CDR1 is SQVTM and CDR2 ANQGSEA. CDR3 coding DNA: TGCAGGGAGGGAGGGGCGCGCAGGGAACTTGGTGATTCACCCCTCCACTTT. It translates to CREGGARRELGDSPLHF.

The chain employs TRBV28 and TRBJ1-5; no reliable D call. V was shortened by 2 bases and J by 4 bases, with 6 bases between the two germline ends. CDR1 MDHEN and CDR2 SYDVKM come from the germline V gene. CDR3 size: 13 residues. The CDR3 DNA reads TGTGCCAGCAGTTTAAACAGAAATCAGCCCCAGCATTTT. Protein: CASSLNRNQPQHF. Variable domain in full (rest from reference TRBV28 and TRBJ1-5): DVKVTQSSRYLVKRTGEKVFLECVQDMDHENMFWYRQDPGLGLRLIYFSYDVKMKEKGDIPEGYSVSREKKERFSLILESASTNQTSMYLCASSLNRNQPQHFGDGTRLSIL.

In its sample, this clone was seen once. V is TRBV7-2 and J is TRBJ2-7; D unresolved. V lost 5 bases to trimming and J lost 0 bases, with 14 bases between them. Germline V lookup: CDR1 SGHTA, CDR2 FQGNSA. This CDR3 region has 15 residues. This chain's CDR3 is CASSPRTYFSYEQYF. The CDR3 DNA sequence: TGTGCCAGCAGCCCGCGGACGTACTTCTCCTACGAGCAGTACTTC. Based on the CDR3 plus reference TRBV7-2 and TRBJ2-7, the full variable domain is GAGVSQSPSNKVTEKGKDVELRCDPISGHTALYWYRQSLGQGLEFLIYFQGNSAPDKSGLPSDRFSAERTGGSVSTLTIQRTQQEDSAVYLCASSPRTYFSYEQYFGPGTRLTVT.

The chain carries TRBV19 and TRBJ2-2, with D maybe TRBD2 (6 bases). Germline CDR1 and CDR2: LNHDA and SQIVND (reference sequence). The V and J ends lost 9 bases and 4 bases respectively, with 12 bases between them. The CDR3 spans 13 residues. In nucleotides, the CDR3 is TGTGCCAGCCTCTGGCGGGGCACCGGGGAGCTGTTTTTT. Translated: CASLWRGTGELFF.

The chain carries TRBV18 and TRBJ2-7; D uncertain. In germline, CDR1 is KGHSH, CDR2 LQKENI. The CDR3 runs to 14 residues. V was clipped by 4 bases and J by 3 bases, with 13 bases between them. CDR3 region: CASSLGAALYEQYF. DNA of the CDR3: TGTGCCAGCTCACTAGGAGCAGCTCTCTACGAGCAGTACTTC.

This clone occurred once. The chain recombines TRBV15 with TRBJ2-7, with D maybe TRBD2 (5 bases). This CDR3 is 14 amino acids long. Germline-derived CDR1 and CDR2 are LNHNV and YYDKDF (reference sequence). V lost 0 bases and J 3 bases, leaving 9 bases between the germline ends. Here the CDR3 reads CATSRDRGHYEQYF. As DNA, the CDR3 is TGTGCCACCAGCAGAGACCGGGGTCACTACGAGCAGTACTTC.

This chain joins TRBV28 and TRBJ2-7, with 10 positions matching TRBD1. With V trimmed by 6 bases and J by 4 bases, 9 bases remained unmatched. CDR1 and CDR2 from the germline V gene are MDHEN and SYDVKM. The CDR3 has 15 residues. CDR3: CASSRSGTGEYEQYF. The CDR3 nucleotides are TGTGCCAGCAGCAGATCCGGGACAGGGGAGTACGAGCAGTACTTC.

The chain joins TRBV7-9 to TRBJ1-2; D gene uncertain. Germline CDR1 is SEHNR and CDR2 is FQNEAQ (reference sequence). CDR3 length: 15 amino acids. With 5 bases removed from V and 1 base from J, the gap between germline ends came to 14 bases. The CDR3 protein is CASSPSGQNNYGYTF. CDR3 DNA sequence: TGTGCCAGCAGCCCTAGTGGGCAGAATAACTATGGCTACACCTTC.